What follows are 2 T cell receptor beta chains derived from one specimen sequenced in a study of T cell responses to AZD1222 COVID-19 vaccine. Libraries were prepared by immunoSEQ multiplex PCR; TCRdb keeps only in-frame clonotypes and omits some of them. The sample contains 150,000 or so clones, about 91% of which appear only once. The sample consisted of peripheral blood, taken on day 0 of MenACWY control vaccination. All receptors come from an adult in good health.

The chain uses TRBV15 and TRBJ2-1, with D possibly TRBD2 on 5 matching bases. The CDR3 sequence is 14 residues long. The germline V and J ends were trimmed by 8 bases and 6 bases, with 17 bases remaining between them. Germline V lookup: CDR1 LNHNV, CDR2 YYDKDF (reference sequence). The DNA of the CDR3 is TGTGCCACCCATACTAGTGGGTCTGGCAATGAGCAGTTCTTC. Its translation: CATHTSGSGNEQFF. The whole variable domain, remainder taken from reference TRBV15 and TRBJ2-1, is DAMVIQNPRYQVTQFGKPVTLSCSQTLNHNVMYWYQQKSSQAPKLLFHYYDKDFNNEADTPDNFQSRRPNTSFCFLDIRSPGLGDTAMYLCATHTSGSGNEQFFGPGTRLTVL.

This chain links TRBV5-1 with TRBJ2-3; D is unresolved. Deletions cut 3 bases from V and 2 bases from J, with 7 bases between. Per germline, CDR1 SGHRS and CDR2 YFSETQ. The CDR3 extends over 13 amino acids. The CDR3 coding sequence is TGCGCCAGCAGCTCAGAGTTCACAGATACGCAGTATTTT. Its translation is CASSSEFTDTQYF.